Listed below are T cell receptor beta chains from one sample, sequenced in a study of blood T cell repertoires in COVID-19. The data were produced by immunoSEQ multiplex PCR, yet TCRdb's version contains in-frame clones alone and is incomplete. The table shows about 80,000 clones, with about 87% occurring only once. Sequencing was done on a sample of peripheral blood. The receptors derive from a woman at least 80 years old with acute or convalescent COVID-19. The CDR3 runs from the conserved cysteine through the conserved F or W. D genes are given only for firm matches. Size tells how often a clone was seen (once, few, many) or the class of an expanded clone, and some rows leave it out.

DNA: TGTGCCAGCAGCTCTGACAGGGGTCGGTACGAGCAGTACTTC
CDR3: CASSSDRGRYEQYF
D: TRBD1
size: .
J: TRBJ2-7
V: TRBV5-8

DNA: TGTGCCAGCAGGCCCCACCGGGACAGGGGATACGAGCAGTACTTC
CDR3: CASRPHRDRGYEQYF
D: TRBD1
size: .
J: TRBJ2-7
V: TRBV7-8

DNA: TGTGCCAGCAGCCGGCAGGCCTCCTACGAGCAGTACTTC
CDR3: CASSRQASYEQYF
D: .
size: .
J: TRBJ2-7
V: TRBV3-1/TRBV3-2

DNA: TGTGCCAGCAGCCAAGATCGTGGACTAGCGGAGTACTTC
CDR3: CASSQDRGLAEYF
D: TRBD2
size: .
J: TRBJ2-5
V: TRBV3-1/TRBV3-2

DNA: TGTGCCAGCAGCCAAGATACTGGCAGGGATTACGAGCAGTACTTC
CDR3: CASSQDTGRDYEQYF
D: .
size: .
J: TRBJ2-7
V: TRBV4-2

DNA: TGTGCCAGCAGCCAAGACGGGACAGGGGGCGCTTGGGATGGCTACACCTTC
CDR3: CASSQDGTGGAWDGYTF
D: TRBD1
size: once
J: TRBJ1-2
V: TRBV3-1/TRBV3-2

DNA: TGTGCCAGTAAGGGCAGGAGCAGGGATCAGCCCCAGCATTTT
CDR3: CASKGRSRDQPQHF
D: .
size: few
J: TRBJ1-5
V: TRBV19

DNA: TGTGCCAGCTCAGCGACGGGACAGGGAGACACTGAAGCTTTCTTT
CDR3: CASSATGQGDTEAFF
D: TRBD1
size: .
J: TRBJ1-1
V: TRBV18

DNA: TGTGCCAGCTCACAAGGGCGGGGTAGCGACTATGGCTACACCTTC
CDR3: CASSQGRGSDYGYTF
D: .
size: .
J: TRBJ1-2
V: TRBV18

DNA: TGTGCCAGCAGCTCGAAAGAGGGCGAGAACACTGAAGCTTTCTTT
CDR3: CASSSKEGENTEAFF
D: .
size: once
J: TRBJ1-1
V: TRBV7-9

DNA: TGCGCCAGCAGCTTTACAGGCCTGGGGAACACTGAAGCTTTCTTT
CDR3: CASSFTGLGNTEAFF
D: .
size: once
J: TRBJ1-1
V: TRBV4-1

DNA: TGTGCCAGCAGTTACTCGGGCAGCAATCAGCCCCAGCATTTT
CDR3: CASSYSGSNQPQHF
D: .
size: .
J: TRBJ1-5
V: TRBV6-2/TRBV6-3

DNA: TGTGCCAGCTCACCATTAGGAGGACGCATAGCGGACAATGAGCAGTTCTTC
CDR3: CASSPLGGRIADNEQFF
D: .
size: .
J: TRBJ2-1
V: TRBV18

DNA: TGTGCCAGCAGTCATAGACTAGCGGGAGGAGATACGCAGTATTTT
CDR3: CASSHRLAGGDTQYF
D: TRBD2
size: .
J: TRBJ2-3
V: TRBV6-5

DNA: TGCGCCAGCAGCGAGCAGGGGATCCTGAACACTGAAGCTTTCTTT
CDR3: CASSEQGILNTEAFF
D: .
size: few
J: TRBJ1-1
V: TRBV5-1

DNA: TGTGCCAGCAGCGTAGTAGGAGACAGGGGTTTGTTCTTC
CDR3: CASSVVGDRGLFF
D: TRBD1
size: .
J: TRBJ2-1
V: TRBV9

DNA: TGTGCCAGCAGCTTAGGACGGGGGGGCCTAATCGGTGAGCAGTTCTTC
CDR3: CASSLGRGGLIGEQFF
D: TRBD2
size: few
J: TRBJ2-1
V: TRBV11-3

DNA: TGCGCCAGCAGCCCCGTGGGTAGCGCGGCCGGGGAGCTGTTTTTT
CDR3: CASSPVGSAAGELFF
D: .
size: .
J: TRBJ2-2
V: TRBV5-1

DNA: TGCGCCAGCAGCTTTACGGGAGAGGGAAATCAGCCCCAGCATTTT
CDR3: CASSFTGEGNQPQHF
D: .
size: once
J: TRBJ1-5
V: TRBV5-1

DNA: TGCGCCAGCAGCTTGGAAGGCGGGACAGGGGAAGCTTTCTTT
CDR3: CASSLEGGTGEAFF
D: TRBD1
size: once
J: TRBJ1-1
V: TRBV5-1

DNA: TGTGCCAGCAGCTCCCTTTGGACTAGCGGGACCCAAGAGACCCAGTACTTC
CDR3: CASSSLWTSGTQETQYF
D: TRBD2
size: few
J: TRBJ2-5
V: TRBV13

DNA: TGTGCTAGTGGTTTAGGACACGGCGGTGGCTACACCTTC
CDR3: CASGLGHGGGYTF
D: .
size: .
J: TRBJ1-2
V: TRBV12-5

DNA: TGTGCCAGCAGCCCCCCCGTGAGCGGGAGGGCCAGCGGCGAGCAGTACTTC
CDR3: CASSPPVSGRASGEQYF
D: TRBD2
size: .
J: TRBJ2-7
V: TRBV7-9

DNA: TGTGCCAGCAGCCCGGATTCAGGGAACAATCAGCCCCAGCATTTT
CDR3: CASSPDSGNNQPQHF
D: .
size: .
J: TRBJ1-5
V: TRBV3-1/TRBV3-2

DNA: TGTGCCAGCTCACCTGGGGACAAGAGCTATGGCTACACCTTC
CDR3: CASSPGDKSYGYTF
D: .
size: .
J: TRBJ1-2
V: TRBV18

DNA: TGTGCCAGCAGCCCATTGAGGGGGGGAAATGAGCAGTTCTTC
CDR3: CASSPLRGGNEQFF
D: .
size: .
J: TRBJ2-1
V: TRBV7-2

DNA: TGTGCCAGCAGTCGACAGGGCGGTGACACTGAAGCTTTCTTT
CDR3: CASSRQGGDTEAFF
D: TRBD1
size: .
J: TRBJ1-1
V: TRBV2

DNA: TGTGCCAGCAGTTTGGTTCCAGGGGCTGGGGCCAACGTCCTGACTTTC
CDR3: CASSLVPGAGANVLTF
D: .
size: once
J: TRBJ2-6
V: TRBV27

DNA: TGTGCCAGCAGCCCAAGCGGGGGGTACACAGATACGCAGTATTTT
CDR3: CASSPSGGYTDTQYF
D: TRBD2
size: .
J: TRBJ2-3
V: TRBV7-3

DNA: TGCGCCAGCAGTGCGCGGCATACTCTCTCTGGAAACACCATATATTTT
CDR3: CASSARHTLSGNTIYF
D: .
size: once
J: TRBJ1-3
V: TRBV10-2

DNA: TGTGCCAGCAGCCAAGATTGGGGACAGGGGGATGGCTACACCTTC
CDR3: CASSQDWGQGDGYTF
D: TRBD1
size: .
J: TRBJ1-2
V: TRBV14

DNA: TGTGCCAGCAGCTTCGGTGGAGGCGGGGGATTGAACACTGAAGCTTTCTTT
CDR3: CASSFGGGGGLNTEAFF
D: .
size: .
J: TRBJ1-1
V: TRBV7-9

DNA: TGTGCCATCAGTGAGTCTAGGGGTTTAGCGAACACCGGGGAGCTGTTTTTT
CDR3: CAISESRGLANTGELFF
D: .
size: .
J: TRBJ2-2
V: TRBV10-3

DNA: TGTGCCAGCAGCAGGTCCGACAGGTCGGGGGGTGAAAAACTGTTTTTT
CDR3: CASSRSDRSGGEKLFF
D: .
size: .
J: TRBJ1-4
V: TRBV21-1

DNA: TGTGCCAGCAGATTAGGACAGGGGGTCGATGGCTACACCTTC
CDR3: CASRLGQGVDGYTF
D: TRBD1
size: .
J: TRBJ1-2
V: TRBV6-5

DNA: TGTGCCAGCTCACCGGAGAAGGGGGTCAAAGAGACCCAGTACTTC
CDR3: CASSPEKGVKETQYF
D: .
size: once
J: TRBJ2-5
V: TRBV18

DNA: TGTGCCACCAGCAGACGGGGGAAGACCGGAGAGCAGTACTTC
CDR3: CATSRRGKTGEQYF
D: .
size: .
J: TRBJ2-7
V: TRBV15

DNA: TGTGCCAGCAGCGCCCCCGGGACAGGGCTCGTTTTT
CDR3: CASSAPGTGLVF
D: TRBD1
size: .
J: TRBJ1-4
V: TRBV9

DNA: TGTGCCAGCAGAGGGGGCGGATACGAGCAGTACTTC
CDR3: CASRGGGYEQYF
D: TRBD1
size: .
J: TRBJ2-7
V: TRBV27

DNA: TGTGCCAGCAGTGACCAGACAGGGTTCGACGGGGAGCTGTTTTTT
CDR3: CASSDQTGFDGELFF
D: TRBD1
size: .
J: TRBJ2-2
V: TRBV6-1

DNA: TGTGCCAGCAGTTACCCAGGATTTAATGAAAAACTGTTTTTT
CDR3: CASSYPGFNEKLFF
D: .
size: .
J: TRBJ1-4
V: TRBV6-2/TRBV6-3

DNA: TGTGCCAGCAGCCCGCGAGATGGCTACACCTTC
CDR3: CASSPRDGYTF
D: .
size: .
J: TRBJ1-2
V: TRBV6-2/TRBV6-3

DNA: TGTGCCAGCCTCTGGGGGGGAGGCTATGGCTACACCTTC
CDR3: CASLWGGGYGYTF
D: .
size: .
J: TRBJ1-2
V: TRBV2

DNA: TGTGCCAGCAGCTATCCCGGGACTTACTATGGCTACACCTTC
CDR3: CASSYPGTYYGYTF
D: .
size: .
J: TRBJ1-2
V: TRBV7-9

DNA: TGTGCCAGCAGCTTGGTGCGGTCAGGGGTCGGCGGCTACACCTTC
CDR3: CASSLVRSGVGGYTF
D: .
size: .
J: TRBJ1-2
V: TRBV5-4

DNA: TGTGCCAGCAGTTTACTAGGGGAGCTGTTTTTT
CDR3: CASSLLGELFF
D: .
size: .
J: TRBJ2-2
V: TRBV27

DNA: TGTGCCTGGAGTGTACTGGGCAGGCCGAGGGGCAATCAGCCCCAGCATTTT
CDR3: CAWSVLGRPRGNQPQHF
D: .
size: .
J: TRBJ1-5
V: TRBV30

DNA: TGTGCCAGCAGCTTCGGTCGCCGGGACAGGGGTACTTATGGCTACACCTTC
CDR3: CASSFGRRDRGTYGYTF
D: TRBD1
size: .
J: TRBJ1-2
V: TRBV7-9

DNA: TGCAGCGCTACTACGCGGACAGTCCGTACCTACGAGCAGTACTTC
CDR3: CSATTRTVRTYEQYF
D: .
size: .
J: TRBJ2-7
V: TRBV29-1

DNA: TGTGCCAGCAGGGGGAGAGGCTATGGCTACACCTTC
CDR3: CASRGRGYGYTF
D: .
size: .
J: TRBJ1-2
V: TRBV5-6

DNA: TGTGCCAGCAACCCGGGACAGGGGGTGTATGGCTACACCTTC
CDR3: CASNPGQGVYGYTF
D: TRBD1
size: .
J: TRBJ1-2
V: TRBV5-5

DNA: TGTGCCAGCAGCGCGCAGACGCGGACTGAAGCTTTCTTT
CDR3: CASSAQTRTEAFF
D: .
size: .
J: TRBJ1-1
V: TRBV9

DNA: TGTGCCAGCAACCGGGACAGTCCTTACAATGAGCAGTTCTTC
CDR3: CASNRDSPYNEQFF
D: TRBD1
size: once
J: TRBJ2-1
V: TRBV25-1

DNA: TGTGCCAGCAGCTACACAGGGTATCGACTCGTGAACACTGAAGCTTTCTTT
CDR3: CASSYTGYRLVNTEAFF
D: .
size: once
J: TRBJ1-1
V: TRBV5-6

DNA: TGTGCCAGCAGCTTACGGGTCGGCTATGGCTACACCTTC
CDR3: CASSLRVGYGYTF
D: .
size: .
J: TRBJ1-2
V: TRBV7-8

DNA: TGTGCCAGCTCACAGGGACAGCTCTATGGCTACACCTTC
CDR3: CASSQGQLYGYTF
D: TRBD1
size: .
J: TRBJ1-2
V: TRBV18

DNA: TGTGCCAGCAGTCGGCGGGGGGACTCCTACGAGCAGTACTTC
CDR3: CASSRRGDSYEQYF
D: TRBD2
size: .
J: TRBJ2-7
V: TRBV6-5

DNA: TGCGCCAGCAGCCAGGCAATCTGGTCACCCCTCCACTTT
CDR3: CASSQAIWSPLHF
D: .
size: .
J: TRBJ1-6
V: TRBV4-3